This passage covers 15 T cell receptor beta chains from one sample sequenced in a study of PD-1 blockade in classical Hodgkin lymphoma. TCRdb's copy holds only in-frame clones and misses some; the assay was immunoSEQ multiplex PCR. Counted here are around 96,000 clones, approximately 80% occurring once; the ten biggest clones make up 9.5% to 15%. With no exception, relapse followed autologous stem cell transplantation in all patients, and brentuximab vedotin exposure varied. The material sequenced was peripheral blood mononuclear cells (PBMCs), taken at baseline. The receptors were gathered from a human donor with classical Hodgkin lymphoma.

This chain connects TRBV7-6 to TRBJ2-2; D not resolved. CDR3 size: 15 residues. Germline V gene lookup returns CDR1 SGHVS and CDR2 FNYEAQ. Trimming removed 1 base from V and 5 bases from J, with 11 bases in between. The CDR3 nucleotides read TGTGCCAGCAGCTTAGTGGTCGGCGAAACCGGGGAGCTGTTTTTT. Its translation: CASSLVVGETGELFF. Using reference TRBV7-6 and TRBJ2-2 for the parts outside the CDR3, the full variable domain is GAGVSQSPRYKVTKRGQDVALRCDPISGHVSLYWYRQALGQGPEFLTYFNYEAQQDKSGLPNDRFSAERPEGSISTLTIQRTEQRDSAMYRCASSLVVGETGELFFGEGSRLTVL.

The chain is built from TRBV9 and TRBJ2-1, with TRBD1 as a possible D gene (5 bases). With 0 bases removed from V and 9 bases from J, the gap between germline ends came to 13 bases. CDR1 and CDR2 from the germline V gene are SGDLS and YYNGEE. The CDR3 runs 14 residues. The CDR3 sequence is CASSVGGSLGEQFF. The DNA for the CDR3 is TGTGCCAGCAGCGTAGGGGGCAGCTTGGGTGAGCAGTTCTTC.

The chain couples TRBV10-3 to TRBJ2-5; D is undetermined. Germline lookup yields CDR1 ENHRY and CDR2 SYGVKD. Between the trimmed V and J ends, which lost 2 bases and 2 bases, there was a span of 3 bases. This CDR3 is 12 amino acids long. The CDR3: CAISEPQETQYF. The CDR3 nucleotides read TGTGCCATCAGTGAGCCTCAAGAGACCCAGTACTTC.

The V and J genes are TRBV5-4 and TRBJ2-5; the D call may be TRBD1 or TRBD2 (6 bases each). CDR1 is SGHNT, CDR2 YYREEE, per germline (reference sequence). V lost 4 bases and J lost 5, with 15 bases in between. CDR3 length: 14 amino acids. The CDR3 region has the DNA TGTGCCAGCAGCCCAAGAGGGGGGCTTGAGACCCAGTACTTC. Translated: CASSPRGGLETQYF.

The chain uses TRBV5-4 and TRBJ2-1; TRBD2 aligns across 7 bases. Germline CDR1 reads SGHNT; CDR2 reads YYREEE (reference sequence). The CDR3 loop spans 14 amino acids. Trimming at V came to 8 bases and at J to 7 bases, leaving 12 bases not matched to a gene. The chain's CDR3 is CASGGAGVQNEQFF. In DNA, the CDR3 is TGTGCCAGTGGTGGGGCGGGAGTGCAGAATGAGCAGTTCTTC. Full variable domain (outside the CDR3, taken from reference TRBV5-4 and TRBJ2-1): ETGVTQSPTHLIKTRGQQVTLRCSSQSGHNTVSWYQQALGQGPQFIFQYYREEENGRGNFPPRFSGLQFPNYSSELNVNALELDDSALYLCASGGAGVQNEQFFGPGTRLTVL.

This chain uses TRBV4-2 with TRBJ1-1, with D perhaps TRBD1 (5 bases). The CDR3 extends over 17 amino acids. Germline V CDR1 and CDR2: LGHNA, YNFKEQ. V shed 7 bases and J shed 1 base, with 22 bases lying between them. The chain's CDR3 is CASKSSWQGLRNTEAFF. The CDR3 coding sequence is TGTGCCAGCAAGTCGTCGTGGCAGGGCCTCCGGAACACTGAAGCTTTCTTT.

V gene TRBV27 combines with J gene TRBJ2-2, with 8 nucleotides matching TRBD1. The CDR3 has 15 residues. The germline V gene encodes CDR1 MNHEY and CDR2 SMNVEV (reference sequence). Trimming cost V 6 bases and J 5 bases; bases outside gene matches: 8. The CDR3 DNA reads as TGTGCCAGCAGCAGCGGACAGGGAAGGACCGGGGAGCTGTTTTTT. Translation gives CASSSGQGRTGELFF.

The chain is built from TRBV27 and TRBJ2-7; a weak D match, TRBD2 (5 bases). Germline values: CDR1 MNHEY, CDR2 SMNVEV (reference sequence). This CDR3 has 14 amino acids. V gave up 3 bases and J gave up 1 base, with 10 bases separating them. The CDR3 DNA follows: TGTGCCAGCAGTTTTATAGGGAGATCCTACGAGCAGTACTTC. Its protein is CASSFIGRSYEQYF.

The V gene is TRBV27, the J gene TRBJ1-1, with D possibly TRBD1 on 5 matching bases. CDR1 and CDR2 from the germline V gene are MNHEY and SMNVEV (reference sequence). V lost 6 bases to trimming and J lost 2 bases, with 22 bases between them. The CDR3 spans 17 residues. DNA of the CDR3: TGTGCCAGCAGATCGCTCAAACGGGCCAGGGATAACACTGAAGCTTTCTTT. Protein product: CASRSLKRARDNTEAFF.

V is TRBV7-2 and J is TRBJ2-3; D is perhaps TRBD1 (6 bases). The CDR3 has 14 amino acids. Trimming removed 2 bases at V and 4 bases at J, with 10 bases between. The germline V gene has CDR1 SGHTA and CDR2 FQGNSA. CDR3 amino acids: CASSLSRQADTQYF. In DNA, the CDR3 is TGTGCCAGCAGCTTATCTCGACAGGCAGATACGCAGTATTTT.

This sequence joins TRBV9 and TRBJ2-7; the D is unclear. The V end was cut by 4 bases, the J end by 1 base, with 9 bases between. CDR1 is SGDLS and CDR2 is YYNGEE in the germline V gene. The CDR3 extends over 13 amino acids. CDR3 nucleotide sequence: TGTGCCAGCAGCACGCCCCCATCCTACGAGCAGTACTTC. This codes for CASSTPPSYEQYF.

The chain links TRBV5-4 to TRBJ2-7; maybe TRBD1 (5 bases). In germline, CDR1 is SGHNT, CDR2 YYREEE (reference sequence). The CDR3 is made up of 13 amino acids. Deletions cut 0 bases from V and 4 bases from J, with 8 bases between. The CDR3 loop reads CASSLGAGYEQYF. The CDR3 DNA reads as TGTGCCAGCAGCTTGGGGGCAGGGTACGAGCAGTACTTC.

The genes are TRBV4-1 and TRBJ2-6; 12 bases agree with TRBD2. V was clipped by 3 bases and J by 1 base; unmatched bases: 4. The CDR3 consists of 18 residues. Germline assignment: CDR1 MGHRA and CDR2 YSYEKL. The CDR3 sequence: CASSQGLAGLSGANVLTF. In DNA form, the CDR3 reads TGCGCCAGCAGCCAGGGACTAGCGGGCCTATCTGGGGCCAACGTCCTGACTTTC.

The chain is built from TRBV5-1 and TRBJ2-7; D is ambiguous. In germline, CDR1 is SGHRS, CDR2 YFSETQ. This CDR3 region has 12 residues. Trimming removed 7 bases at V and 3 bases at J, with 11 bases between. The CDR3 bases are TGCGCCAGCCGGCTGTCAGGCTACGAGCAGTACTTC. Its translation is CASRLSGYEQYF.

V gene TRBV9 combines with J gene TRBJ2-3; D remains ambiguous. CDR1 and CDR2 from the germline V gene are SGDLS and YYNGEE. V lost 2 bases to trimming and J lost 2 bases, with 18 bases between them. The CDR3 has 17 amino acids. CDR3 DNA sequence: TGTGCCAGCAGCGTTGGTCCCCTAGAGGCCAACACAGATACGCAGTATTTT. Its translation: CASSVGPLEANTDTQYF.